The 17 T cell receptor beta chains presented below share a single source sample, sequenced in a study of T cell changes during pregnancy in multiple sclerosis. This table comes from immunoSEQ multiplex PCR, and its TCRdb copy is limited to in-frame clones, with some not included. The data contain 58,000 or so clones, about nine tenths of them singletons. Sequences were derived from CD4+ T cells from peripheral blood mononuclear cells, sampled in the third trimester of pregnancy. These receptors all stem from a female donor with multiple sclerosis, enrolled in a pregnancy study.

The chain employs TRBV30 and TRBJ1-4; D not resolved. The CDR3 is made up of 14 amino acids. Germline V gene lookup returns CDR1 GTSNPN and CDR2 SVGIG (reference sequence). Trimming shortened V by 3 bases and J by 4 bases, and 12 bases separated the two germline ends. CDR3 in amino acids: CAWSRHWVNEKLFF. For the CDR3, the DNA is TGTGCCTGGAGCCGACATTGGGTTAATGAAAAACTGTTTTTT.

The rearrangement links TRBV4-2 to TRBJ1-3, with D possibly matching TRBD1 (5 bases). The V gene's germline CDR1 is LGHNA and CDR2 YNFKEQ. This CDR3 has 18 residues. Trimming removed 0 bases at V and 2 bases at J, with 17 bases between. The chain's CDR3 is CASSQDSIQGSTGNTIYF. Written as DNA, the CDR3 is TGTGCCAGCAGCCAAGATAGTATCCAGGGATCGACTGGAAACACCATATATTTT.

V and J are TRBV5-6 and TRBJ2-3; 9 bases are a match to TRBD2. The germline V gene encodes CDR1 SGHDT and CDR2 YYEEEE. J was trimmed by 2 bases and V by 3 bases; bases with no gene match: 7. CDR3 size: 16 residues. In DNA, the CDR3 is TGTGCCAGCAGCTACCTGACTAGCGGCTACACAGATACGCAGTATTTT. Protein: CASSYLTSGYTDTQYF.

This sequence joins TRBV20-1 and TRBJ1-3; D might be TRBD1 (6 bases). The CDR3 spans 11 residues. Germline assignment: CDR1 DFQATT and CDR2 SNEGSKA (reference sequence). The V end was cut by 5 bases, the J end by 11 bases, with 13 bases between. The CDR3 loop reads CSAWTALSIYF. The CDR3 DNA follows: TGCAGTGCTTGGACAGCCCTTTCCATATATTTT.

This rearrangement joins TRBV4-2 to TRBJ1-5, with a weak D call TRBD1 (6 bases). Germline values: CDR1 LGHNA, CDR2 YNFKEQ. The CDR3 length is 15 residues. The V end lost 1 base, the J end lost 7 bases, and 14 bases lay between the germline ends. The CDR3 bases are TGTGCCAGCAGCCAAGCGAGGGAGGGGACACAGCCCCAGCATTTT. Translation: CASSQAREGTQPQHF.

The chain combines TRBV7-8 with TRBJ2-5; 8 bases align to TRBD1. Germline V CDR1 and CDR2: SGHVS, FQNEAQ. This CDR3 contains 15 residues. The V segment lost 3 bases and the J segment 4 bases; nucleotides outside the gene matches: 7. Here the CDR3 reads CASSLGGTGGETQYF. In DNA, the CDR3 is TGTGCCAGCAGCTTGGGTGGGACAGGCGGAGAGACCCAGTACTTC. Supplemented by reference TRBV7-8 and TRBJ2-5, the full variable domain reads GAGVSQSPRYKVAKRGQDVALRCDPISGHVSLFWYQQALGQGPEFLTYFQNEAQLDKSGLPSDRFFAERPEGSVSTLKIQRTQQEDSAVYLCASSLGGTGGETQYFGPGTRLLVL.

This sequence joins TRBV14 and TRBJ2-1, with a possible D match to TRBD1 (7 bases). CDR3 length: 16 amino acids. CDR1 is SGHDN, CDR2 FVKESK, per germline. V was cut by 0 bases and J by 3 bases, with 12 bases left in between. CDR3 coding DNA: TGTGCCAGCAGCCAAGACGGGGGACAGTTCTACAATGAGCAGTTCTTC. Its protein product is CASSQDGGQFYNEQFF.

The chain has TRBV7-2 and TRBJ2-7; maybe TRBD2 (5 bases). Deletions cut 5 bases from V and 6 bases from J, with 20 bases between. Germline CDR1 SGHTA, CDR2 FQGNSA. CDR3 length: 15 residues. The CDR3 is CASSTNGVGISEQYF. CDR3 sequence (DNA): TGTGCCAGCAGCACGAACGGGGTGGGAATAAGCGAGCAGTACTTC.

The chain uses TRBV5-6 and TRBJ2-2; 10 nucleotides line up with TRBD2. Per germline, CDR1 SGHDT and CDR2 YYEEEE. This CDR3 is built from 17 residues. V lost 6 bases, J lost 4 bases, and 12 bases stayed unmatched. The CDR3, as DNA: TGTGCCAGCAACCCGACTAGCGGGTACGTCGGCACCGGGGAGCTGTTTTTT. Protein sequence: CASNPTSGYVGTGELFF.

This chain joins TRBV5-1 and TRBJ1-3; TRBD1 matches at 9 bases. CDR1 is SGHRS, CDR2 YFSETQ, per germline. The CDR3 has 16 amino acids. J was trimmed by 0 bases and V by 5 bases; bases with no gene match: 6. The CDR3 region has the DNA TGCGCCAGCAGAGGGACAGGGCTCCTCTCTGGAAACACCATATATTTT. It encodes CASRGTGLLSGNTIYF.

The chain joins TRBV19 to TRBJ2-7; D unresolved. V was cut by 4 bases and J by 2 bases, with 9 bases left in between. The V gene's germline CDR1 is LNHDA and CDR2 SQIVND (reference sequence). This CDR3 has 13 amino acids. The CDR3 DNA is TGTGCCAGTAGTAAGGCAGGCGCCTACGAGCAGTACTTC. The encoded protein is CASSKAGAYEQYF.

V usage is TRBV6-6 and J usage is TRBJ2-1; D is perhaps TRBD2 (6 bases). CDR3 length equals 16 residues. Germline-derived CDR1 and CDR2 are MNHNY and SVGAGI (reference sequence). Deletions cut 5 bases from V and 8 bases from J, with 22 bases between. CDR3: CASSPLSRGGGYEQFF. The CDR3, as DNA: TGTGCCAGCAGTCCACTCTCGCGGGGAGGCGGCTATGAGCAGTTCTTC.

V gene TRBV10-3 combines with J gene TRBJ1-1; D is unresolved. The CDR3 sequence is 11 residues long. Trimming removed 4 bases at V and 5 bases at J, with 5 bases between. Germline V CDR1 and CDR2: ENHRY, SYGVKD. The CDR3 DNA is TGTGCCATCAGTGGTCAGACTGAAGCTTTCTTT. Protein sequence: CAISGQTEAFF.

This clone was seen only once. The J gene is TRBJ1-4, the V gene TRBV12-5; D might be TRBD1 (6 bases). CDR3 length: 15 amino acids. The V gene lost 0 bases and the J gene lost 5 bases, with 10 bases spanning the gap. Looked up from germline, CDR1 is LGHNT and CDR2 is FRNRAP. CDR3 sequence reads: CASGLVDRPNEKLFF. The CDR3 DNA reads as TGTGCTAGTGGTTTGGTTGACAGGCCAAATGAAAAACTGTTTTTT.

The rearrangement links TRBV28 to TRBJ1-2; 9 bases align to TRBD1. The trim removed 5 bases at V and 8 bases at J, leaving 12 bases unmatched. The CDR3 runs to 15 residues. Germline CDR1 MDHEN, CDR2 SYDVKM. In DNA form, the CDR3 reads TGTGCCAGCAGTGGTACAGGGGGCACCCGTCAAGGCTACACCTTC. This encodes CASSGTGGTRQGYTF.

The gene calls are TRBV7-7 and TRBJ2-7; TRBD1 matches at 8 bases. Germline V gene sequence: CDR1 SSHAT, CDR2 FNYEAQ (reference sequence). The ends lost 4 bases at V and 6 bases at J; junction bases unmatched: 5. The CDR3 is made up of 13 amino acids. This CDR3 is CASSWAQGGEQYF. In DNA form, the CDR3 reads TGTGCCAGCAGCTGGGCACAGGGGGGCGAGCAGTACTTC.

The V call is TRBV18, the J call TRBJ1-1; D is ambiguous. The CDR3 loop spans 12 amino acids. Germline CDR1 reads KGHSH; CDR2 reads LQKENI. V was shortened by 3 bases and J by 11 bases, with 13 bases between the two germline ends. CDR3 DNA sequence: TGTGCCAGCTCACCCCCAGCGGGGTCCGCTTTCTTT. It specifies CASSPPAGSAFF.